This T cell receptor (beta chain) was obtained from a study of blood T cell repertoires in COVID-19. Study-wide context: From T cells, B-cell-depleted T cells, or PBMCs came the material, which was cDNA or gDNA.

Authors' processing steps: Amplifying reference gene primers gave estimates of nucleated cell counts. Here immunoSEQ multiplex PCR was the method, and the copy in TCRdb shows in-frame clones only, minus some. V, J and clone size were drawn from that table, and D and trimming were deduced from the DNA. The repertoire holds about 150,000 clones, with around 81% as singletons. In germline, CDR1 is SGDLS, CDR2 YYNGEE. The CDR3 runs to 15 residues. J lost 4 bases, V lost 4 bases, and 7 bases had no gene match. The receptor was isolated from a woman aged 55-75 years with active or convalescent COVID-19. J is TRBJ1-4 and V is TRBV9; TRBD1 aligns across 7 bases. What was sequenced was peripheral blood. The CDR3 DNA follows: TGTGCCAGCAGCACAAGACAGGGTGTTAATGAAAAACTGTTTTTT. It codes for CASSTRQGVNEKLFF.